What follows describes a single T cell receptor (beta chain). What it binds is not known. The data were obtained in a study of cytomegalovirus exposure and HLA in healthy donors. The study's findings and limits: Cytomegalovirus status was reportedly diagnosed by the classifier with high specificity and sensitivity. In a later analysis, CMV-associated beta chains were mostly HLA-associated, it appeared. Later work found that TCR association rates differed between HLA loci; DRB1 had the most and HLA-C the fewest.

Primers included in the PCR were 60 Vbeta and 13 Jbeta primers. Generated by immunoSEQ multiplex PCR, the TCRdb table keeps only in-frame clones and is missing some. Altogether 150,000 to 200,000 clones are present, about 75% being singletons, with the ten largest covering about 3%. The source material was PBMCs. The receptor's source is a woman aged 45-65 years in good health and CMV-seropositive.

The CDR3 DNA sequence: TGCGCCAGCAGCTTGGAGGGGGCCAAAAACATTCAGTACTTC. It specifies CASSLEGAKNIQYF. This chain joins TRBV5-1 and TRBJ2-4, with D perhaps matching TRBD1 (5 bases). The germline V gene encodes CDR1 SGHRS and CDR2 YFSETQ. Trimming took 0 bases from V and 1 from J, leaving 5 bases between them. The CDR3 runs 14 residues.